This T cell receptor beta chain was obtained from a study of beta chain features in type 1 diabetes. Study findings and constraints: Shorter TCRB CDR3s, moderately but significantly so, were found in Type 1 diabetes patients in all four CD4+ subsets.

Expressed TCRB transcripts were sequenced after all isolated RNA was converted to cDNA. Clones were sequenced by immunoSEQ multiplex PCR, and TCRdb holds only the in-frame ones, with some missing. Of some 330,000 clones listed, about 10% were seen once; the top ten hold around 0.015%. A note on this clone: Antigen unknown.

Post-sort purity exceeded 98% for all sorted populations. The source material was naive CD4+ T cells from blood. The source is a woman in her twenties or thirties in good health.

CDR3 amino acids: CASSQAQGAFGEQFF. CDR3 coding DNA: TGTGCCAGCAGCCAAGCCCAGGGGGCCTTTGGTGAGCAGTTCTTC. The genes are TRBV4-2 and TRBJ2-1; TRBD1 matches 8 bases. The CDR3 is made up of 15 amino acids. Per the germline V gene, CDR1 is LGHNA and CDR2 is YNFKEQ. J lost 9 bases, V lost 1 base, and 8 bases had no gene match.